The sequence of this T cell receptor beta chain was determined in a study of PD-1 blockade in mismatch repair-deficient tumors. In the study overall: Patients had about a dozen mismatch repair-deficient cancer types, all previously treated and progressing.

V lost 5 bases to trimming and J lost 2 bases, with 9 bases between them. Germline V lookup: CDR1 MNHEY, CDR2 SVGAGI. This CDR3 contains 13 residues. The method was immunoSEQ multiplex PCR; TCRdb's version includes in-frame clones alone and lacks a portion of them. The table includes about 100,000 clones, approximately 80% detected once. PCR or immunohistochemistry showed mismatch repair deficiency in every enrolled patient. The TCR-sequenced patients were a few responders to pembrolizumab. General observations from the study: After pembrolizumab, tumor-resident clones rose rapidly, then generally contracted before radiologic responses.

In the case of this clone: The antigen remains unidentified.

This sequence was found in an adult with mismatch repair-deficient cancer. This sequence joins TRBV6-5 and TRBJ1-1; D ambiguous. This specimen was peripheral blood, taken about 36 weeks after starting pembrolizumab. CDR3 in DNA: TGTGCCAGCAGTGGCAGCAGAAACACTGAAGCTTTCTTT. This codes for CASSGSRNTEAFF.